This T cell receptor (beta chain) was observed in a study of regulatory T cells in long-lasting Graves disease. The CDR3 extends over 13 amino acids. Germline V lookup: CDR1 MGHDK, CDR2 SYGVNS. Trimming removed 7 bases from V and 4 bases from J, with 11 bases in between. Combining iRepertoire HTBI primers with Arm-PCR of CDR3 regions, the authors built TCR beta libraries. TCRdb itself ran the multiplex PCR reads through MiXCR, one entry per CDR3 protein. The data hold a few hundred thousand distinct CDR3 sequences, with about 19% observed a single time. As to time point: newly diagnosed GD, antithyroid drugs for less than 3 months. There was RNA extracted from PBMCs, and the TCR library was made from it. With EDTA tubes as the receptacles, about 9 milliliters of peripheral blood were drawn.

The TCR was taken from a female donor with Graves disease. This sequence joins TRBV25-1 and TRBJ1-3; unclear D gene. The specimen comprised peripheral blood mononuclear cells (PBMCs), sampled at new diagnosis, from a patient treated with antithyroid drugs. In DNA, the CDR3 is TGTGCCAGCAACGGAGGGTGGGGAAACACCATATATTTT. This codes for CASNGGWGNTIYF.